This TCR beta chain originates from a study of blood T cell repertoires in COVID-19. Background on the study: Samples came from the United States, Italy and Spain, spanning acute and convalescent COVID-19.

The age range of participants was 18 to 89 years, with residence in about two dozen US areas. Authors' data handling: For nucleated cells, counts were estimated from reference gene primer amplification. TCRdb's table, derived via immunoSEQ multiplex PCR, lists solely in-frame clones and lacks some. V and J calls and clone size come straight from that table; D and trimming were deduced from the DNA. The sample has 200,000 to 250,000 clones, almost 90% seen once. This CDR3 is built from 17 residues. J lost 3 bases, V lost 3 bases, and 11 bases had no gene match. Sequencing input: PBMCs or T cells enriched from blood (not recorded which). The source of this sequence is a woman in her forties or fifties with acute COVID-19. This chain uses TRBV5-3 with TRBJ2-7, with 11 bases matching TRBD2. TRBV5-3 is reported as an ORF; its role is uncertain. CDR3 region: CARSCAYSGRGVYEQYF. Written as DNA, the CDR3 is TGTGCCAGAAGCTGCGCATATAGCGGGAGGGGGGTCTACGAGCAGTACTTC.